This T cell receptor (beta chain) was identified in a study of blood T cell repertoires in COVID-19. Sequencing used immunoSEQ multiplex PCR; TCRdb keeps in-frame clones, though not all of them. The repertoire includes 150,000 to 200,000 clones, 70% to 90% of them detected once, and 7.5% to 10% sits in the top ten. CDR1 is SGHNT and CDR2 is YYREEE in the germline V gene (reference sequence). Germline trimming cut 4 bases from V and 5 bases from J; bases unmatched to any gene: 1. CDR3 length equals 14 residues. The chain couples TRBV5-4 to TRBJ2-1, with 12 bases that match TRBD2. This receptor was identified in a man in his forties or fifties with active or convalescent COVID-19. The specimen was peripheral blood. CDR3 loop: CASSRTSGNNEQFF. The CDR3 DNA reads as TGTGCCAGCAGCCGGACTAGCGGGAACAATGAGCAGTTCTTC. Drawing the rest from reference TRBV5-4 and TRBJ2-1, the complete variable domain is ETGVTQSPTHLIKTRGQQVTLRCSSQSGHNTVSWYQQALGQGPQFIFQYYREEENGRGNFPPRFSGLQFPNYSSELNVNALELDDSALYLCASSRTSGNNEQFFGPGTRLTVL.